This T cell receptor (beta chain) was identified in a study of OX40 agonist ivuxolimab in advanced cancers. Study in general: Participants, 82.7% male, averaged approximately 65 years of age, ranging from roughly 23 to 90. Study results and limitations: More expanded clones were found, on average, in CD8+ than in CD4+ T cells.

Using immunoSEQ multiplex PCR, the repertoire was profiled, and TCRdb retains in-frame clones only, with some absent. This repertoire shows over 25,000 clones, 81% found once; its top ten account for about 32%. J lost 4 bases, V lost 5 bases, and 7 bases had no gene match. The CDR3 covers 15 residues. Per the germline V gene, CDR1 is SEHNR and CDR2 is FQNEAQ (reference sequence). At cycle 4 day 1, cycle 7 day 1, and baseline, blood was sampled. Of note for this clone: Its matching antigen is unknown.

This receptor was taken from an adult with an advanced solid tumor such as melanoma, head and neck, liver or kidney cancer. The source was CD4+ or CD8+ T cells sorted from blood, collected in a trial of the OX40 agonist ivuxolimab. The chain recombines TRBV7-9 with TRBJ1-5; TRBD1 matches at 8 bases. DNA of the CDR3: TGTGCCAGCAGCCCCCCGACAGGGGAGAATCAGCCCCAGCATTTT. Translating gives CASSPPTGENQPQHF.